The sample holds many counts of the clone carrying this TCR beta chain. Unique molecular identifiers tagged individual cDNA molecules. One entry per CDR3 protein, called by TCRdb with MiXCR from the 5' RACE reads. The table shows around 58,000 distinct CDR3 sequences, with roughly 7.6% occurring only once. The data belong to a study of early T cells in non-severe SARS-CoV-2 infection. The CDR3 totals 13 residues. With 4 bases removed from V and 4 bases from J, the gap between germline ends came to 12 bases. Germline CDR1 is SGHRS and CDR2 is YFSETQ. This receptor was identified in an adult who was a healthcare worker with PCR-confirmed SARS-CoV-2 infection or an uninfected control (not recorded which). This specimen was whole blood, taken at baseline. V usage is TRBV5-1 and J usage is TRBJ2-7; D is ambiguous. CDR3 region: CASSPGSSYEQYF. CDR3 nucleotide sequence: TGCGCCAGCAGCCCAGGATCCTCTTACGAGCAGTACTTC.